A single T cell receptor beta chain is shown here with its context. At one end the junction does not follow the germline gene, possibly because of a read error. The sample belongs to a study of low-dose radiotherapy and immunotherapy resistance in tumors. The CDR3 length is 16 residues. Per germline, CDR1 PRHDT and CDR2 FYEKMQ (reference sequence). Time point: after trial treatment. The treatment here: LDRT plus nivolumab, ipilimumab, low-dose cyclophosphamide and aspirin (RACIN trial). The therapy administered to donors comprised nivolumab, ipilimumab, aspirin, low-dose cyclophosphamide and low-dose radiotherapy. Priming of first-strand cDNA relied on TRAV- and TRBV-specific primers (covering alpha and beta chains). TCR amplification ran 20 PCR cycles using constant-region and V-primer adapter primers. MiXCR was run by TCRdb on the reads, yielding one entry per CDR3 protein. The sample yields around 80,000 distinct CDR3 sequences, around a sixth seen once.

This chain joins TRBV13 and TRBJ2-1; 9 bases are a match to TRBD2. The TCR comes from a male donor with prostate cancer. The source material was PBMCs, sampled after low-dose radiotherapy plus immunotherapy. CDR3 DNA: TGTGCCAGCAGCTTGATCGGCGGGAGGGCGTACAATGAGCAGGTTTTC. Its translation is CASSLIGGRAYNEQVF.